The clone carrying this T cell receptor beta chain was seen a single time. Its antigen is unidentified. CDR1 is SGHAT and CDR2 is FQNNGV in the germline V gene. This CDR3 has 15 residues. The V and J ends lost 5 bases and 5 bases, in that order; junction bases with no gene match: 7. These data originate in a study of cytomegalovirus exposure and HLA in healthy donors. For the study at large: As released early, the data held about 85 million unique TCRs from HLA-typed donors. The study, taken as a whole, reports: Rarity held for most TCR sequences, but there were some public TCRs that occurred in many donors. Analysis was carried out at a later point, and it linked a missense DCLRE1C variant to TCR beta V- and J-gene trimming.

This PCR relied on a set of 60 Vbeta primers and 13 Jbeta primers. TCRdb keeps only in-frame clones here, not all; method: immunoSEQ multiplex PCR. The sample includes roughly 130,000 clones, roughly 80% of them seen just once. This clonotype was obtained from a male donor in good health and CMV-seropositive. The rearrangement joins TRBV11-2 to TRBJ1-4, with 8 bases identical to TRBD1. Sequencing was performed on PBMCs. CDR3 bases: TGTGCCAGCAGCCGGACAGGGCGGGAGAATGAAAAACTGTTTTTT. The encoded protein is CASSRTGRENEKLFF.